These T cell receptor beta chains were read from a single sample in a study of T cell responses to AZD1222 COVID-19 vaccine. Sequencing used immunoSEQ multiplex PCR; TCRdb keeps in-frame clones, though not all of them. This table holds some 90,000 clones, roughly 84% found once. The sample here was peripheral blood, taken on day 0 of AZD1222 vaccination. These TCRs come from an adult in good health. CDR3s include the opening cysteine and the closing phenylalanine or tryptophan. D genes are given only for firm matches. Size values are once, few and many counts, or a class for expanded clones, and some rows have none.

abundance,v_gene,d_gene,len,j_gene,CDR3nt,CDR3aa
NA,TRBV7-8,NA,13,TRBJ1-6,TGTGCCAGCAGCCCTTTCGGGCTATCACCCCTCCACTTT,CASSPFGLSPLHF
NA,TRBV7-8,TRBD2,14,TRBJ2-1,TGTGCCAGCAGCCCTAGCGGGGGCTACAATGAGCAGTTCTTC,CASSPSGGYNEQFF
NA,TRBV12-3/TRBV12-4,NA,13,TRBJ2-1,TGTGCCAGCACCCAGGGCAGCTACAATGAGCAGTTCTTC,CASTQGSYNEQFF
NA,TRBV5-1,NA,16,TRBJ2-7,TGCGCCAGCAGCTTGGCCGGAGTGCAAGGCAGTTACGAGCAGTACTTC,CASSLAGVQGSYEQYF
few,TRBV5-1,TRBD1,14,TRBJ1-1,TGCGCCAGCAGCCAGGGACAGGGCAGCACTGAAGCTTTCTTT,CASSQGQGSTEAFF
NA,TRBV19,NA,13,TRBJ1-1,TGTGCCAGTAAACTGGGGGCGGGTACTGAAGCTTTCTTT,CASKLGAGTEAFF
once,TRBV5-1,NA,15,TRBJ1-2,TGCGCCAGCAGCTTGGATCCGATAGCTAACTATGGCTACACCTTC,CASSLDPIANYGYTF
NA,TRBV30,NA,15,TRBJ2-3,TGTGCCTGGAGTCCGACGGTGGGGTGGGGGGATACGCAGTATTTT,CAWSPTVGWGDTQYF
NA,TRBV27,NA,12,TRBJ2-1,TGTGCCAGCAGTTTATCGGCAAATGAGCAGTTCTTC,CASSLSANEQFF
NA,TRBV5-5,NA,17,TRBJ1-5,TGTGCCAGCAGCTTGAGAGGGGATGCATTGAGCAATCAGCCCCAGCATTTT,CASSLRGDALSNQPQHF
NA,TRBV12-3/TRBV12-4,NA,13,TRBJ1-1,TGTGCCAGCAGACAAATCCCAGGGGAGTTTGCTTTCTTT,CASRQIPGEFAFF
NA,TRBV28,NA,16,TRBJ1-5,TGTGCCAGCAGTTTCGGACGAAACGCGGCCAATCAGCCCCAGCATTTT,CASSFGRNAANQPQHF
NA,TRBV5-4,TRBD1,13,TRBJ2-3,TGTGCCAGCAGCGATTACACAGGGGGATTTAAGTATTTT,CASSDYTGGFKYF
NA,TRBV19,NA,14,TRBJ2-5,TGTGCCAGTAGTATAGATCAGAGATCGGAGACCCAGTACTTC,CASSIDQRSETQYF
NA,TRBV4-3,TRBD2,15,TRBJ2-7,TGCGCCAGCAGCCCGGGACTAGCCGGCTCCTACGAGCAGTACTTC,CASSPGLAGSYEQYF
NA,TRBV19,TRBD2,15,TRBJ2-1,TGTGCCAGTAGTATCGCGGGGGGACCGTACAATGAGCAGTTCTTC,CASSIAGGPYNEQFF